This T cell receptor beta chain stems from a study of cytomegalovirus exposure and HLA in healthy donors. This CDR3 spans 13 amino acids. Germline CDR1 reads MNHNS; CDR2 reads SASEGT. The V segment lost 7 bases and the J segment 5 bases; nucleotides outside the gene matches: 5. This clone turned up a few times. PCR employed 60 Vbeta and 13 Jbeta primers. Clones were read by immunoSEQ multiplex PCR, and TCRdb kept only the in-frame ones, dropping some. The data show 170,000 or so clones, around four fifths seen once. This sequence joins TRBV6-1 and TRBJ1-2; 9 bases map to TRBD1. The receptor comes from a woman aged 45-65 years in good health and CMV-seropositive. The sample taken for sequencing was PBMCs. CDR3 residues: CASIETGGYGYTF. As DNA, the CDR3 is TGTGCCAGCATAGAGACAGGGGGTTATGGCTACACCTTC.